This T cell receptor beta chain was profiled in a study of T cell responses to AZD1222 COVID-19 vaccine. Worth noting for this clone: Its antigen remains unidentified.

Study-wide points: Possibly, clonal diversity was underestimated; donors were largely white British and included more females. Repertoires in all cases were sampled only once the peak T cell response had passed. Seropositive AZD1222 recipients at baseline numbered only 6 or 7. Along spike, vaccine-associated CD4 TCRs were found throughout, with dominance at 160-218 and 743-854.

The length of the CDR3 is 20 residues. With 1 base clipped from V and 5 bases from J, the junction kept 16 bases outside the gene matches. Per the germline V gene, CDR1 is GTSNPN and CDR2 is SVGIG (reference sequence). TCRdb keeps only in-frame clones here, not all; method: immunoSEQ multiplex PCR. Of 140,000 to 150,000 clones listed, over 85% are singletons. V usage is TRBV30 and J usage is TRBJ2-3, with TRBD2 matching over 15 bases. This receptor was taken from an adult in good health. The sample here was peripheral blood, taken on day 0 of AZD1222 vaccination. For the CDR3, the DNA is TGTGCCTGGAGTGCCAAAGGACAGGGGGGACTAGCGGGAGGTAGAGATACGCAGTATTTT. The encoded protein is CAWSAKGQGGLAGGRDTQYF.